These 3 T cell receptor beta chains share one sample of origin, sequenced in a study of blood T cell repertoires in COVID-19. Some clones are missing from TCRdb's copy, which holds only in-frame ones; the method was immunoSEQ multiplex PCR. The sample records some 290,000 clones, 86% being singletons. The sample was peripheral blood. These TCRs come from a woman aged 25 to 39 with COVID-19, enrolled during active disease.

The chain couples TRBV6-5 to TRBJ1-1, with TRBD1 as a possible D gene (5 bases). With 8 bases removed from V and 5 bases from J, the gap between germline ends came to 9 bases. The CDR3 is 11 residues long. Germline values: CDR1 MNHEY, CDR2 SVGAGI. The CDR3 DNA reads TGTGCCAGCCACAGGTTTACTGAAGCTTTCTTT. This codes for CASHRFTEAFF.

In this sample, this clone turned up once. The chain combines TRBV5-1 with TRBJ2-7; the match to TRBD1 covers 10 bases. The V and J ends lost 4 bases and 5 bases, in that order; junction bases with no gene match: 6. Germline loops: CDR1 SGHRS, CDR2 YFSETQ. The CDR3 consists of 14 residues. CDR3 residues: CASSETGTGDEQYF. DNA of the CDR3: TGCGCCAGCAGCGAAACCGGGACAGGGGACGAGCAGTACTTC.

The rearrangement uses TRBV24-1 and TRBJ2-7, with 7 bases that match TRBD1. Germline loops: CDR1 KGHDR, CDR2 SFDVKD. The CDR3 extends over 14 amino acids. With V trimmed by 5 bases and J by 2 bases, 5 bases remained unmatched. DNA of the CDR3: TGTGCCACCAGTGGGGACAGACCTCCCTACGAGCAGTACTTC. The encoded protein is CATSGDRPPYEQYF.